Each of the 13 T cell receptor beta chains below was sequenced from the same sample in a study of T cells in Graves' hyperthyroidism and ophthalmopathy. RNA transcripts served as the template for amplifying TCR beta CDR3 regions. HTBI primers were employed in a first-round RT-PCR of the TCR CDR3. MiXCR, run by TCRdb on the multiplex PCR reads, gives a single entry per CDR3 protein. The data hold around 110,000 distinct CDR3 sequences, with more than 15% observed a single time. Material: blood. The receptor set was obtained from a woman aged 45 to 65 with Graves' hyperthyroidism.

This clonotype was counted ten times or more. This chain uses TRBV29-1 with TRBJ2-1; unclear D gene. The CDR3 totals 13 residues. Per germline, CDR1 SQVTM and CDR2 ANQGSEA. V lost 5 bases and J 0 bases, leaving 8 bases between the germline ends. This CDR3 reads CSVTSRSYNEQFF. CDR3 in DNA: TGCAGCGTTACCAGTCGCTCCTACAATGAGCAGTTCTTC.

In this sample, this clonotype turned up many times. The rearrangement joins TRBV5-1 to TRBJ2-2, with 12 bases identical to TRBD2. Germline CDR1 and CDR2: SGHRS and YFSETQ. Trimming cost V 1 base and J 4 bases; bases outside gene matches: 5. This CDR3 comprises 17 residues. The CDR3 region has the DNA TGCGCCAGCAGCTTGTTGGGACTAGCGGGTTCCACCGGGGAGCTGTTTTTT. This sequence encodes CASSLLGLAGSTGELFF.

This clonotype showed up many times. This chain links TRBV12-3 or TRBV12-4 with TRBJ1-6, with no clear D. This CDR3 contains 15 residues. V was trimmed by 3 bases and J by 6 bases, leaving 12 bases between them. The CDR3, as DNA: TGTGCCAGCAGTTTTCGCCACATTCCTAATTCACCCCTCCACTTT. Translation gives CASSFRHIPNSPLHF.

This clonotype was found many times. The CDR3, as DNA: TGTGCCAGCAGCTTTCTGGGAGCTAAAGATACGCAGTATTTT. Translation gives CASSFLGAKDTQYF. This chain links TRBV7-9 with TRBJ2-3; perhaps TRBD2 as D (5 bases). V lost 3 bases and J lost 5, with 12 bases in between. CDR3 length equals 14 residues. The germline gives CDR1 SEHNR, CDR2 FQNEAQ (reference sequence).

This clonotype was recorded many times. The chain carries TRBV13 and TRBJ1-2; 12 positions agree with TRBD1. The trim removed 1 base at V and 8 bases at J, leaving 2 bases unmatched. Germline V CDR1 and CDR2: PRHDT, FYEKMQ (reference sequence). The CDR3 sequence is 14 residues long. In DNA, the CDR3 is TGTGCCAGCAGCTTAGAGGGGACAGGGGGCGGCTACACCTTC. This sequence encodes CASSLEGTGGGYTF.

This clonotype was seen at least ten times. The chain employs TRBV30 and TRBJ2-2; a weak D match, TRBD2 (5 bases). Germline loops: CDR1 GTSNPN, CDR2 SVGIG (reference sequence). This CDR3 spans 13 amino acids. V was trimmed by 3 bases and J by 1 base, leaving 6 bases between them. CDR3 protein: CAWSRGNTGELFF. As DNA, the CDR3 is TGTGCCTGGAGCCGGGGGAACACCGGGGAGCTGTTTTTT.

Of note for this clonotype: A much larger clone differs from this one at a single base, so this may be a read error. The V and J genes are TRBV4-2 and TRBJ1-5, with 7 bases that match TRBD1. The CDR3 consists of 18 residues. Germline V CDR1 and CDR2: LGHNA, YNFKEQ. CDR3 region: CASGQDPQGQVVNQPQHF. Written as DNA, the CDR3 is TGTGCCAGCGGCCAGGATCCCCAAGGACAGGTCGTCAATCAGCCCCAGCATTTT.

The sample holds many counts of this clonotype. This may be a read error, as it is one base from a much larger clone. V and J are TRBV20-1 and TRBJ2-1; 11 bases line up with TRBD2. The CDR3 contains 14 residues. The germline V gene has CDR1 DFQATT and CDR2 SNEGSKA (reference sequence). V was clipped by 5 bases and J by 12 bases; unmatched bases: 12. CDR3 region: CSASLAGGPDVQFF. The CDR3 region has the DNA TGCAGTGCTTCTCTAGCGGGAGGCCCAGATGTGCAGTTCTTC.

Only a few counts were recorded for this clonotype. V is TRBV6-2 or TRBV6-3 and J is TRBJ2-2; D gene ambiguous. Germline-derived CDR1 and CDR2 are MNHEY and SVGEGT. The V end was cut by 7 bases, the J end by 1 base, with 7 bases between. The CDR3 runs to 13 residues. Written as DNA, the CDR3 is TGTGCCAGCAAAAGGGAGAACACCGGGGAGCTGTTTTTT. This sequence encodes CASKRENTGELFF.

This clonotype was seen repeatedly, ten times or more. The chain carries TRBV20-1 and TRBJ1-5, with D perhaps TRBD1 (6 bases). CDR1 and CDR2 from the germline V gene are DFQATT and SNEGSKA (reference sequence). Trimming took off 5 bases at V and 7 bases at J, with 33 bases between the two ends. The CDR3 contains 19 residues. The CDR3 sequence: CSAEPHTTDYRVSGQPQHF. Here the CDR3 DNA reads TGCAGTGCTGAACCGCATACGACCGATTACAGGGTGTCAGGGCAGCCCCAGCATTTT.

This clonotype occurred many times. This chain connects TRBV2 to TRBJ1-5; D perhaps matches TRBD1 (5 bases). Germline assignment: CDR1 SNHLY and CDR2 FYNNEI. This CDR3 spans 13 amino acids. Trimming left V 8 bases short and J 0 bases short, with 8 bases between. For the CDR3, the DNA is TGTGCCAGCGTGACAGATAGCAATCAGCCCCAGCATTTT. It yields the protein CASVTDSNQPQHF.

This clonotype has at least ten counts. This chain connects TRBV28 to TRBJ1-2; D remains unclear. V lost 5 bases, J lost 7 bases, and 8 bases lay in between. Germline CDR1 is MDHEN and CDR2 is SYDVKM. The CDR3 covers 11 residues. CDR3 sequence reads: CASSGQVGYTF. The CDR3 nucleotides read TGTGCCAGCAGTGGGCAGGTTGGCTACACCTTC.

This clonotype came up a few times. A single base separates this from a much larger clone, so it may be a read error. CDR3 region: CASSQDSTIGPSTDTQYF. CDR3 nucleotides: TGTGCCAGCAGCCAAGACAGTACGATAGGTCCTAGCACAGATACGCAGTATTTT. This chain joins TRBV3-1 and TRBJ2-3; D unresolved. V was trimmed by 0 bases and J by 0 bases, leaving 16 bases between them. Germline V CDR1 and CDR2: LGHDT, YNNKEL (reference sequence). This CDR3 has 18 residues.